The 11 T cell receptor beta chains reported below all come from one sample, sequenced in a study of OX40 agonist ivuxolimab in advanced cancers. Only in-frame clones appear in the TCRdb table, and some are missing; sequencing was by immunoSEQ multiplex PCR. The sample lists about 65,000 clones, around 86% occurring once. The sample was CD4+ or CD8+ T cells sorted from blood, taken in a trial of the OX40 agonist ivuxolimab. The receptors come from an adult with an advanced solid tumor such as melanoma, head and neck, liver or kidney cancer.

CDR3 in DNA: TGTGCCACCGGACAGGTTTCTAACTATGGCTACACCTTC. Translating it yields CATGQVSNYGYTF. The chain employs TRBV19 and TRBJ1-2; 7 nucleotides line up with TRBD1. Trimming took 10 bases from V and 0 from J; bases not matched to a gene: 5. The CDR3 is made up of 13 amino acids. Germline V gene sequence: CDR1 LNHDA, CDR2 SQIVND (reference sequence).

J is TRBJ1-1 and V is TRBV10-3; TRBD1 matches 10 bases. The CDR3 sequence is 14 residues long. Germline V gene lookup returns CDR1 ENHRY and CDR2 SYGVKD. J was trimmed by 6 bases and V by 4 bases; bases with no gene match: 5. CDR3 protein: CAISGTGGRAEAFF. The CDR3 coding sequence is TGTGCCATCAGTGGGACAGGGGGGAGGGCTGAAGCTTTCTTT.

The chain links TRBV10-1 to TRBJ2-1; D not certain. Trimming removed 1 base from V and 9 bases from J, with 7 bases in between. From germline, CDR1 is WNHNN and CDR2 SYGVQD (reference sequence). CDR3 length equals 12 residues. CDR3 residues: CASSELGIEQFF. CDR3 DNA sequence: TGCGCCAGCAGTGAGTTAGGGATTGAGCAGTTCTTC.

This sequence joins TRBV6-1 and TRBJ2-4; TRBD1 aligns across 8 bases. Germline V gene sequence: CDR1 MNHNS, CDR2 SASEGT. V lost 7 bases and J lost 6; bases outside the gene matches: 11. CDR3 length: 15 amino acids. The CDR3, as DNA: TGTGCCAGCATCCACGACAGGGGCGGAGGAAACATTCAGTACTTC. Its protein is CASIHDRGGGNIQYF.

This rearrangement joins TRBV11-2 to TRBJ2-3; possibly TRBD2 for D (7 bases). V lost 2 bases and J lost 2, with 17 bases in between. The CDR3 is 17 residues long. Germline V gene lookup returns CDR1 SGHAT and CDR2 FQNNGV. The CDR3, as DNA: TGTGCCAGCAGCTTAAATTCGGCGGGGGCCGTCACAGATACGCAGTATTTT. Translated, it gives CASSLNSAGAVTDTQYF.

The table lists this clone with a count of one. The V gene is TRBV4-1, the J gene TRBJ1-1; no clear D. The CDR3 extends over 14 amino acids. Germline V gene sequence: CDR1 MGHRA, CDR2 YSYEKL. Trimming took 1 base from V and 5 from J, leaving 11 bases between them. The CDR3 DNA sequence: TGCGCCAGCAGCCAAGCTGTGAGGGTGACTGAAGCTTTCTTT. It translates to CASSQAVRVTEAFF.

The chain uses TRBV6-1 and TRBJ1-1; TRBD1 might be the D (5 bases). The CDR3 spans 13 residues. V shed 10 bases and J shed 3 bases, with 15 bases lying between them. The V gene's germline CDR1 is MNHNS and CDR2 SASEGT. CDR3 residues: CANSRVWDTEAFF. The CDR3 nucleotides are TGTGCCAACTCCAGGGTTTGGGACACTGAAGCTTTCTTT.

V usage is TRBV5-6 and J usage is TRBJ1-5, with D unclear. Germline V CDR1 and CDR2: SGHDT, YYEEEE. V was cut by 0 bases and J by 2 bases, with 12 bases left in between. This CDR3 spans 16 amino acids. CDR3 nucleotides: TGTGCCAGCAGCTTGGGGAGCGGGTGGGGCAATCAGCCCCAGCATTTT. This encodes CASSLGSGWGNQPQHF.

This chain connects TRBV7-9 to TRBJ1-2; a possible D gene is TRBD1 (6 bases). Germline CDR1 is SEHNR and CDR2 is FQNEAQ (reference sequence). The CDR3 sequence is 14 residues long. V lost 5 bases, J lost 5 bases, and 15 bases lay in between. CDR3 region: CASSGPGATYGYTF. CDR3 coding DNA: TGTGCCAGCAGCGGTCCGGGGGCGACTTATGGCTACACCTTC.

This chain connects TRBV28 to TRBJ1-3; 8 bases fit TRBD1. V trimming: 4 bases; J trimming: 5 bases; junction bases outside the gene matches: 4. Germline V CDR1 and CDR2: MDHEN, SYDVKM. This CDR3 comprises 14 residues. CDR3 amino acids: CASSSTGGRNTIYF. CDR3 nucleotides: TGTGCCAGCAGTTCTACAGGGGGTAGAAACACCATATATTTT.

V is TRBV5-4 and J is TRBJ1-1; no firm D call. Trimming cost V 4 bases and J 2 bases, with 9 bases left between them. Per germline, CDR1 SGHNT and CDR2 YYREEE (reference sequence). This CDR3 region has 13 residues. The CDR3 DNA follows: TGTGCCAGCAGCATCCAGATAAACACTGAAGCTTTCTTT. Its protein is CASSIQINTEAFF.